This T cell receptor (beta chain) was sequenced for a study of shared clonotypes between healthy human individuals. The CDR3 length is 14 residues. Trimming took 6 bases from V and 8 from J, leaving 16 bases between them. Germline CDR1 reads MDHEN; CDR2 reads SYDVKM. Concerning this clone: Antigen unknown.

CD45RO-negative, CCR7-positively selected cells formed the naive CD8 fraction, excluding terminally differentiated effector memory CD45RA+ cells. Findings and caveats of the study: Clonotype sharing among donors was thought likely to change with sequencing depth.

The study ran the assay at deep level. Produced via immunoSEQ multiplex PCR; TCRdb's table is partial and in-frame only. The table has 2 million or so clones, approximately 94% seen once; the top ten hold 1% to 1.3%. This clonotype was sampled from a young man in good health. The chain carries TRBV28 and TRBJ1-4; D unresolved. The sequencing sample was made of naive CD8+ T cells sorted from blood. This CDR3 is CASRVRAHGEKLFF. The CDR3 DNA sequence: TGTGCCAGCAGAGTCCGAGCCCACGGGGAAAAACTGTTTTTT. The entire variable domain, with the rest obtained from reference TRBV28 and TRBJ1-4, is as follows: DVKVTQSSRYLVKRTGEKVFLECVQDMDHENMFWYRQDPGLGLRLIYFSYDVKMKEKGDIPEGYSVSREKKERFSLILESASTNQTSMYLCASRVRAHGEKLFFGSGTQLSVL.